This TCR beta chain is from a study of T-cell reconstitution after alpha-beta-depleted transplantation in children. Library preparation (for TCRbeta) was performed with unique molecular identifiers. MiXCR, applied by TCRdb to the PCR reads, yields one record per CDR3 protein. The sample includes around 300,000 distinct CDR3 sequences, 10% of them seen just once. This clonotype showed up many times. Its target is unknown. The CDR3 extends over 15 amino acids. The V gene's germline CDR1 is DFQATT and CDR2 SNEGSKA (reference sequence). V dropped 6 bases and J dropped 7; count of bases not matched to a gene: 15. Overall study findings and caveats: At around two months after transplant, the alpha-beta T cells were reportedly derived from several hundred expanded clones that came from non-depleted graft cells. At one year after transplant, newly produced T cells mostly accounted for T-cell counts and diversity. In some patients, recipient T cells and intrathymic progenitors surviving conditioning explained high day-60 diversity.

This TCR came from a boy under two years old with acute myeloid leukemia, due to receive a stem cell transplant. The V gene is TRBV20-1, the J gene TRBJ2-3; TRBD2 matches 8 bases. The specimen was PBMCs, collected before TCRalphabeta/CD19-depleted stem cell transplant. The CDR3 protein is CSAPLGGAGANTQYF. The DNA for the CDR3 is TGCAGTGCACCCCTCGGGGGGGCCGGGGCGAATACGCAGTATTTT.